The clone carrying this T cell receptor beta chain was recorded many times. Its antigen is unidentified. With 3 bases clipped from V and 0 bases from J, the junction kept 6 bases outside the gene matches. The CDR3 length is 17 residues. CDR1 and CDR2 (germline): SGHRS, YFSETQ. With 10-nucleotide random UMIs included, cDNA was synthesized by 5'RACE. TCRdb re-called the 5' RACE reads with MiXCR, one entry per CDR3 protein. The sample contains 65,000 to 70,000 distinct CDR3 sequences, around 3.9% of which appear only once. This sample stems from a study of neurological immune-mediated disorders. Study conclusions and caveats: TCR-beta repertoires seemed private in all groups, with no expanded CDR3 amino acid sequences shared. None of the features examined (clinical or MRI) was associated with the multiple sclerosis repertoire cluster.

The TCR sequence derives from a man between 25 and 39 years old with multiple sclerosis. Sequenced input: PBMCs. This chain uses TRBV5-1 with TRBJ1-4; 9 bases map to TRBD1. The CDR3: CASSSGQGRSTNEKLFF. CDR3 DNA sequence: TGCGCCAGCAGCTCGGGACAGGGTAGGTCAACTAATGAAAAACTGTTTTTT.